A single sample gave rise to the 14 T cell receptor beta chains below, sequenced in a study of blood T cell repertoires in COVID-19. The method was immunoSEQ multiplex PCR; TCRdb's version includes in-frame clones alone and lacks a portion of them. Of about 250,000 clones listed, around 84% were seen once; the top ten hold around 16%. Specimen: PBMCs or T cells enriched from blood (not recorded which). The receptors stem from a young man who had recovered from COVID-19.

The CDR3, as DNA: TGTGCCAGCAGCTTGCCAAAGGAGGATGCCTACGAGCAGTACTTC. It translates to CASSLPKEDAYEQYF. The chain links TRBV11-2 to TRBJ2-7, with a weak D call TRBD2 (5 bases). The germline gives CDR1 SGHAT, CDR2 FQNNGV. This CDR3 spans 15 amino acids. V lost 3 bases, J lost 2 bases, and 14 bases lay in between. Full variable domain (remainder filled in from reference TRBV11-2 and TRBJ2-7): EAGVAQSPRYKIIEKRQSVAFWCNPISGHATLYWYQQILGQGPKLLIQFQNNGVVDDSQLPKDRFSAERLKGVDSTLKIQPAKLEDSAVYLCASSLPKEDAYEQYFGPGTRLTVT.

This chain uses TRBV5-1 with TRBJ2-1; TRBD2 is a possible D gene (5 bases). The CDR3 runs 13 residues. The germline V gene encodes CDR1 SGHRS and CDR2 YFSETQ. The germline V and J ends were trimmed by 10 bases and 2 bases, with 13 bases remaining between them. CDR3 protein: CAHRDRPYNEQFF. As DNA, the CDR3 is TGCGCCCATCGGGATCGACCCTACAATGAGCAGTTCTTC.

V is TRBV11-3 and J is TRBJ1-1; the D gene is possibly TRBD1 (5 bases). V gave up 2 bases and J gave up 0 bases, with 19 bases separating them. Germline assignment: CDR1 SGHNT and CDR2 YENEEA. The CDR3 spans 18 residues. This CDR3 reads CASSLLGRWGELNTEAFF. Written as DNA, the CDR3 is TGTGCCAGCAGCTTATTAGGTCGGTGGGGCGAACTGAACACTGAAGCTTTCTTT. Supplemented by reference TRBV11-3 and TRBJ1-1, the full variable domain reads EAGVVQSPRYKIIEKKQPVAFWCNPISGHNTLYWYLQNLGQGPELLIRYENEEAVDDSQLPKDRFSAERLKGVDSTLKIQPAELGDSAVYLCASSLLGRWGELNTEAFFGQGTRLTVV.

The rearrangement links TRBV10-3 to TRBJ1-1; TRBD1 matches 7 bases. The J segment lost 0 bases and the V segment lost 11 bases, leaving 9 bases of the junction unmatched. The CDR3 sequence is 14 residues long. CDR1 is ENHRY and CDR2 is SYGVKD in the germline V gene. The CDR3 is CAAQGQSMNTEAFF. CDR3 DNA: TGTGCCGCCCAGGGACAGAGCATGAACACTGAAGCTTTCTTT.

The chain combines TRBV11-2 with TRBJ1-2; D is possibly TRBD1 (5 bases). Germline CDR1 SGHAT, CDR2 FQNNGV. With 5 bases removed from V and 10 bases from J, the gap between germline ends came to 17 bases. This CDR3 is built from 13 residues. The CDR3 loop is CASSPGRGFYYTF. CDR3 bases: TGTGCCAGCAGCCCGGGGCGGGGGTTCTACTACACCTTC.

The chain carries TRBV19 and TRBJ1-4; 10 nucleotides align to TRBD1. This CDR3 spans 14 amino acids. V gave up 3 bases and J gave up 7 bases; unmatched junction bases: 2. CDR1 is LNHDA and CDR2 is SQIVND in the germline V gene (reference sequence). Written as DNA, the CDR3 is TGTGCCAGTAGTATGGGACAGGGGACTGAAAAACTGTTTTTT. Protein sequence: CASSMGQGTEKLFF.

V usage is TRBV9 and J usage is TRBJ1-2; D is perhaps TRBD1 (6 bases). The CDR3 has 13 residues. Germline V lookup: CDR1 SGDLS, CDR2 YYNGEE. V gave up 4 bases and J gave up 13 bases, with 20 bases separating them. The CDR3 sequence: CASSPSWEGTRTF. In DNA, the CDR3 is TGTGCCAGCAGCCCTAGTTGGGAGGGGACACGCACCTTC.

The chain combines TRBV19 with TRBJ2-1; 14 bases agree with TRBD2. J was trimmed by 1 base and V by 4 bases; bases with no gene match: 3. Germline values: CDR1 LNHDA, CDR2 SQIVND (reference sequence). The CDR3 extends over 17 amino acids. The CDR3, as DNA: TGTGCCAGTAGTAGGGGGACTAGCGGGAGATCCTACAATGAGCAGTTCTTC. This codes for CASSRGTSGRSYNEQFF.

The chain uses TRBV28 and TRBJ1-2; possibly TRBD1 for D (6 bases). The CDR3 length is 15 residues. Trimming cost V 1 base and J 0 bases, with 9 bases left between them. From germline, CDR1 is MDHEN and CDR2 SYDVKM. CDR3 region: CASSLSGAANYGYTF. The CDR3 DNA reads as TGTGCCAGCAGTTTATCAGGGGCTGCTAACTATGGCTACACCTTC.

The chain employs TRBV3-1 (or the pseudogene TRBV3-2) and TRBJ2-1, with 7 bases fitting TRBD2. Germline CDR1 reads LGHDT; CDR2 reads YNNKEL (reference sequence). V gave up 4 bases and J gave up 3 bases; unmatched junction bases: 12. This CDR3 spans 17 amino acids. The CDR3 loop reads CASSPGLGSRGYNEQFF. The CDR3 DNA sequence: TGTGCCAGCAGCCCAGGACTAGGATCTCGGGGCTACAATGAGCAGTTCTTC.

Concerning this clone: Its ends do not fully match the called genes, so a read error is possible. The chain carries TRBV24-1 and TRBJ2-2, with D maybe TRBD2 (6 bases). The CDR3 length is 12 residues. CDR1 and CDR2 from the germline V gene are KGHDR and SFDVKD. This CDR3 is CATGGNAGELFF. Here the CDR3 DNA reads TGTGCCACCGGGGGGAACGCCGGGGAGCTGTTTTTT.

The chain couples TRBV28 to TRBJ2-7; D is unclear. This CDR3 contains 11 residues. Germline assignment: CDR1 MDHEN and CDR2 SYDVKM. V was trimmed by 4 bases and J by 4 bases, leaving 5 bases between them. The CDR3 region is CASSSNYEQYF. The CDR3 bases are TGTGCCAGCAGTTCTAATTACGAGCAGTACTTC. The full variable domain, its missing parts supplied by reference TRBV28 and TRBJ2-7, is DVKVTQSSRYLVKRTGEKVFLECVQDMDHENMFWYRQDPGLGLRLIYFSYDVKMKEKGDIPEGYSVSREKKERFSLILESASTNQTSMYLCASSSNYEQYFGPGTRLTVT.

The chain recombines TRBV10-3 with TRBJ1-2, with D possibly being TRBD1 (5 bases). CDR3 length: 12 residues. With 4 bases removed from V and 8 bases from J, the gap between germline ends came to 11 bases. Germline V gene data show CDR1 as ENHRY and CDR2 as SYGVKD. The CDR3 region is CAISGGDRGYTF. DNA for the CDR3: TGTGCCATCAGTGGGGGGGATAGAGGCTACACCTTC.

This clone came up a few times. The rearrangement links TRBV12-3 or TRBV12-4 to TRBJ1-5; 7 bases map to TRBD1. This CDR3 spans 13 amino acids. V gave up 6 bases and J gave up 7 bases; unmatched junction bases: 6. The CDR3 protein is CASRQGSEQPQHF. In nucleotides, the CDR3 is TGTGCCAGCAGACAGGGGTCTGAGCAGCCCCAGCATTTT.